This T cell receptor beta chain is from a study of Ad26.COV2.S vaccination and SARS-CoV-2 variants. Notes on the study in general: Substantial breadth was reported for post-vaccination spike-specific CD8+ and CD4+ T cells. Quantification of TCR breadth and depth may have yielded underestimates of total T cell responses.

Concerning this clone: Its target is unknown.

Treatment in this sample: over 15 received Ad26.COV2.S at low or high dose, single or two shots; several received placebo; per-sample allocation not given. The samples date from day 63 after the first vaccine or placebo injection. Repertoires were generated with immunoSEQ multiplex PCR, while TCRdb's copy carries only in-frame clones and drops some. The sample has over 400,000 clones; roughly nine tenths are singletons. This sample comprised peripheral blood, obtained in a trial of Ad26.COV2.S vaccine versus placebo. The TCR comes from a person aged 18-65 years who received the Ad26.COV2.S COVID-19 vaccine or a placebo.

The CDR3 reads CASSLWSPDTQYF. DNA of the CDR3: TGTGCCAGCAGCCTCTGGAGTCCCGATACGCAGTATTTT. This sequence joins TRBV25-1 and TRBJ2-3; D is ambiguous. There are 13 residues in the CDR3. The V and J ends lost 6 bases and 6 bases respectively, with 13 bases between them. Germline V gene sequence: CDR1 MGHDK, CDR2 SYGVNS.